The clone carrying this TCR beta chain was counted at least ten times. Time point reported: after trial treatment. As for treatment: LDRT plus nivolumab, ipilimumab, low-dose cyclophosphamide and aspirin (RACIN trial). The J segment lost 3 bases and the V segment lost 5 bases, leaving 11 bases of the junction unmatched. Germline CDR1 and CDR2: DFQATT and SNEGSKA (reference sequence). The CDR3 spans 15 residues. The sample comes from a study of low-dose radiotherapy and immunotherapy resistance in tumors. Gene-specific TRAV and TRBV primers were used for first-strand cDNA, covering alpha and beta chains. Both a constant-region primer and a V-primer adapter served to amplify TCRs across around 20 PCR cycles. TCRdb itself ran the reads through MiXCR, one entry per CDR3 protein. The repertoire includes some 100,000 distinct CDR3 sequences, around 20% of them detected once, and 9.5% to 15% sits in the top ten.

Sample: PBMCs, taken after low-dose radiotherapy plus immunotherapy. The chain carries TRBV20-1 and TRBJ2-3; 7 nucleotides agree with TRBD2. This receptor was identified in a female donor with ovarian cancer. This chain's CDR3 is CSAWGGSAGTDTQYF. CDR3 in DNA: TGCAGTGCTTGGGGGGGGAGCGCCGGTACAGATACGCAGTATTTT.